Listed here are 6 T cell receptor beta chains from one sample, sequenced in a study of CD8 T cells in Susac syndrome. Reverse transcription of roughly 0.45 to 1 ug RNA was carried out with random hexamers. TCRdb re-derived calls from the immunoSEQ multiplex PCR reads in MiXCR, one entry per CDR3 protein. Of around 200,000 distinct CDR3 sequences in the sample, 95% were seen once. Sequenced sample: CD4+ T cells from PBMCs. Receptors were obtained from a human donor with multiple sclerosis.

In DNA, the CDR3 is TGTGCCTGGAGGATCGCCTACAATGAGCAGTTCTTC. It yields the protein CAWRIAYNEQFF. V usage is TRBV30 and J usage is TRBJ2-1; D is uncertain. Germline V gene data show CDR1 as GTSNPN and CDR2 as SVGIG (reference sequence). V was pared by 3 bases and J by 2 bases, with 5 bases between. The CDR3 spans 12 residues. The whole variable domain, filled in from reference TRBV30 and TRBJ2-1, reads SQTIHQWPATLVQPVGSPLSLECTVEGTSNPNLYWYRQAAGRGLQLLFYSVGIGQISSEVPQNLSASRPQDRQFILSSKKLLLSDSGFYLCAWRIAYNEQFFGPGTRLTVL.

The V gene is TRBV29-1, the J gene TRBJ1-2, with D perhaps TRBD1 (5 bases). Germline V gene sequence: CDR1 SQVTM, CDR2 ANQGSEA. V lost 4 bases, J lost 13 bases, and 10 bases lay in between. The CDR3 has 9 residues. The CDR3 spells CSVGRASTF. The CDR3 DNA follows: TGCAGCGTTGGCAGGGCGTCCACCTTC.

This chain uses TRBV20-1 with TRBJ2-1; 8 bases match TRBD1. Germline CDR1 reads DFQATT; CDR2 reads SNEGSKA (reference sequence). After removal of 4 bases from V and 3 bases from J, the junction contained 5 bases not matched to a gene. This CDR3 comprises 14 residues. CDR3 residues: CSAIYRGVYNEQFF. For the CDR3, the DNA is TGCAGTGCTATTTACAGGGGGGTCTACAATGAGCAGTTCTTC.

In its sample, this clonotype was seen once. One end of the junction is discordant with germline, which a read error may explain. The chain recombines TRBV30 with TRBJ1-6; D perhaps matches TRBD1 (5 bases). The CDR3 totals 15 residues. Germline CDR1 is GTSNPN and CDR2 is SVGIG (reference sequence). The CDR3 region is CAWNGAELYNSLLHF. The CDR3 DNA reads TGTGCCTGGAATGGGGCCGAACTCTATAATTCACTCCTCCACTTT.

This chain connects TRBV3-1 to TRBJ2-6, with unresolved D. The CDR3 extends over 14 amino acids. CDR1 and CDR2 (germline): LGHDT, YNNKEL (reference sequence). The V end lost 3 bases, the J end lost 0 bases, and 3 bases lay between the germline ends. In DNA, the CDR3 is TGTGCCAGCAGCCAGAGCTCTGGGGCCAACGTCCTGACTTTC. This encodes CASSQSSGANVLTF.

This chain links TRBV9 with TRBJ2-5, with D maybe TRBD1 (5 bases). Trimming stripped 4 bases from V and 5 bases from J, with 12 bases between. Germline CDR1 SGDLS, CDR2 YYNGEE. This CDR3 contains 13 residues. In DNA, the CDR3 is TGTGCCAGCAGCTCCCGGACATTGGAGACCCAGTACTTC. As protein: CASSSRTLETQYF.